Here is one TCR beta chain with its context. Its antigen is as yet unknown. Generated by immunoSEQ multiplex PCR, the TCRdb table keeps only in-frame clones and is missing some. The profile covers roughly 120,000 clones, with 65% to 85% appearing a single time and 9.4% taken by the ten largest. The data originate from a study of T cell responses to AZD1222 COVID-19 vaccine. Study overall: Second-dose timings of about 4 or about 12 weeks were pooled. Study results and limitations: In a largely white British group with more females than males, clonal diversity was possibly underestimated.

This CDR3 has 17 amino acids. Germline trimming cut 0 bases from V and 7 bases from J; bases unmatched to any gene: 12. The germline V gene encodes CDR1 LGHNA and CDR2 YNFKEQ. The chain employs TRBV4-2 and TRBJ2-7, with 10 bases identical to TRBD1. The sequence came from an adult in good health. The sample in question was peripheral blood, obtained on day 0 of AZD1222 vaccination. This CDR3 reads CASSQDIFGTGVGEQYF. The CDR3 bases are TGTGCCAGCAGCCAAGATATATTTGGGACAGGGGTCGGGGAGCAGTACTTC.